This record covers a single T cell receptor (beta chain). Its specificity is not known. This sample stems from a study of T cells in Graves' hyperthyroidism and ophthalmopathy. The CDR3 is 17 amino acids. After removal of 6 bases from V and 0 bases from J, the junction contained 10 bases not matched to a gene. With a duration under 2 months, the hyperthyroidism was newly diagnosed in patients aged 18 to 65. Amplification of TCR beta CDR3 regions used RNA as the template. Researchers ran a first-round RT-PCR on the TCR CDR3 using the HTBI primer set. In TCRdb, the multiplex PCR reads were re-called with MiXCR into one record per CDR3 protein. The sample contains approximately 500,000 distinct CDR3 sequences, around 45% of which appear only once. Points from the study as a whole: From stable hyperthyroidism, ophthalmopathy was separated by a 13 V-J model.

The receptor comes from a woman between 18 and 29 years old with Graves' hyperthyroidism. The sample taken for sequencing was peripheral blood or thyroid tissue (not recorded which). V gene TRBV12-3 or TRBV12-4 combines with J gene TRBJ1-1, with TRBD1 matching over 10 bases. The CDR3, as DNA: TGTGCCAGCAGACCCGGGACAGGGGTCGCCATGAACACTGAAGCTTTCTTT. Protein sequence: CASRPGTGVAMNTEAFF.